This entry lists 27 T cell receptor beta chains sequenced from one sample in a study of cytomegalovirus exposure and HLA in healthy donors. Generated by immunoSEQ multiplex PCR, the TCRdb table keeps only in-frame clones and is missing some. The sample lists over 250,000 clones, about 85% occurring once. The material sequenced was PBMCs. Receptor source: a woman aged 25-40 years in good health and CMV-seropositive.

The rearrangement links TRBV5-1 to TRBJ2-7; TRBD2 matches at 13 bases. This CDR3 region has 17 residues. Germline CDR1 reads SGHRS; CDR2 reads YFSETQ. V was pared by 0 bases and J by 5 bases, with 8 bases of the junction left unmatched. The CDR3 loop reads CASSLETSGGPTDEQYF. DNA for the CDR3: TGCGCCAGCAGCTTGGAGACTAGCGGGGGGCCGACCGACGAGCAGTACTTC.

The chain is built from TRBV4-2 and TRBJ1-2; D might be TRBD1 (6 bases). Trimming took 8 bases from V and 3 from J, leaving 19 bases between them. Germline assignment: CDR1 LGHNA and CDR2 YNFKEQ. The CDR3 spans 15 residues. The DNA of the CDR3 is TGTGCCAGCTCAAAAGCGGGGGGCCCGGACTATGGCTACACCTTC. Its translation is CASSKAGGPDYGYTF.

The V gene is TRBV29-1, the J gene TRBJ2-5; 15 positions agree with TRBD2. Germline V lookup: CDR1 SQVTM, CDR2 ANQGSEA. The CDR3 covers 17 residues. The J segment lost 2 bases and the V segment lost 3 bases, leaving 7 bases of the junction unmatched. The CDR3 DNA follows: TGCAGCGTTGAGAGCGGGACTAGCGGGAGGACTCAAGAGACCCAGTACTTC. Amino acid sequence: CSVESGTSGRTQETQYF.

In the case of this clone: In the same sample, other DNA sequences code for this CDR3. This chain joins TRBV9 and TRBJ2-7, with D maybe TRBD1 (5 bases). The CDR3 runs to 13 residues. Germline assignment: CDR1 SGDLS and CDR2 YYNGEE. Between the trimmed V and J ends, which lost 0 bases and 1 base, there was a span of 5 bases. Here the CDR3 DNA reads TGTGCCAGCAGCGTAGGACAGTCCTACGAGCAGTACTTC. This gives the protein CASSVGQSYEQYF.

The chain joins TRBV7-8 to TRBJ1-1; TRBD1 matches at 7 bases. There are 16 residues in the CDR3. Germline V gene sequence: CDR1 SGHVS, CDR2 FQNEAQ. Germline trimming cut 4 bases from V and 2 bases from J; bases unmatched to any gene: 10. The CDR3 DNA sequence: TGTGCCAGCAGCTCACGAACCCGACAGGGCAACACTGAAGCTTTCTTT. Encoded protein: CASSSRTRQGNTEAFF.

The CDR3 spells CASRRPGGTDTQYF. The CDR3 DNA sequence: TGTGCCAGCAGGAGACCCGGGGGTACAGATACGCAGTATTTT. The rearrangement uses TRBV2 and TRBJ2-3; weak D call: TRBD2 (6 bases). Trimming left V 6 bases short and J 3 bases short, with 13 bases between. The CDR3 is 14 amino acids. Germline V CDR1 and CDR2: SNHLY, FYNNEI.

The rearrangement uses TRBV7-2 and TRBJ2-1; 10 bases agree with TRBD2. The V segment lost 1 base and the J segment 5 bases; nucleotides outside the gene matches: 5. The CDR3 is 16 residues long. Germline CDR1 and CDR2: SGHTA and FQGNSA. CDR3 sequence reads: CASSLGIAGGDNEQFF. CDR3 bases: TGTGCCAGCAGCTTAGGTATAGCGGGAGGTGACAATGAGCAGTTCTTC. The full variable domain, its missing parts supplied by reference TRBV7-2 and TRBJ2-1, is GAGVSQSPSNKVTEKGKDVELRCDPISGHTALYWYRQSLGQGLEFLIYFQGNSAPDKSGLPSDRFSAERTGGSVSTLTIQRTQQEDSAVYLCASSLGIAGGDNEQFFGPGTRLTVL.

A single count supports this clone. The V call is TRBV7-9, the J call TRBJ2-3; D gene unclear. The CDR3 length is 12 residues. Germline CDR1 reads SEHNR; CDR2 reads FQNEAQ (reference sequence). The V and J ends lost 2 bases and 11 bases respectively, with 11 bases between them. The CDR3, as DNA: TGTGCCAGCAGCTTACACATAGAGAAGCAGTATTTT. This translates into CASSLHIEKQYF.

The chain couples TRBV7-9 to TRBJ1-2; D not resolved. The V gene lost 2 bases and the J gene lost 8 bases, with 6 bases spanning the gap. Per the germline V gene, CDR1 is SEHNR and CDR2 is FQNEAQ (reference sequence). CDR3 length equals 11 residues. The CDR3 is CASSLFTGYTF. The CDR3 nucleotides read TGTGCCAGCAGCTTATTTACCGGCTACACCTTC. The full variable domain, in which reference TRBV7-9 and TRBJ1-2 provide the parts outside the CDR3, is DTGVSQNPRHKITKRGQNVTFRCDPISEHNRLYWYRQTLGQGPEFLTYFQNEAQLEKSRLLSDRFSAERPKGSFSTLEIQRTEQGDSAMYLCASSLFTGYTFGSGTRLTVV.

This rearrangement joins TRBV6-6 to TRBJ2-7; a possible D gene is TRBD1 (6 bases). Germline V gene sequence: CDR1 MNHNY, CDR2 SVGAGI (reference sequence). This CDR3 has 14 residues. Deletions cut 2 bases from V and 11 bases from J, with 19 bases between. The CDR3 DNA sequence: TGTGCCAGCAGTTACGAACGGACAGCCTTGAGGAAGTACTTC. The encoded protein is CASSYERTALRKYF.

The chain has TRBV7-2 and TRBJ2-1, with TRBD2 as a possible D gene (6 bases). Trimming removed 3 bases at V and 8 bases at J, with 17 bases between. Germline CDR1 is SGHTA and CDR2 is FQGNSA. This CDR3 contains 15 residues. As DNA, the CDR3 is TGTGCCAGCAGCTTTCAAGCGGGCGATGTCGATGAGCAGTTCTTC. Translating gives CASSFQAGDVDEQFF. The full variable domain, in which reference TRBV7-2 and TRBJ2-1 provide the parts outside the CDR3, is GAGVSQSPSNKVTEKGKDVELRCDPISGHTALYWYRQSLGQGLEFLIYFQGNSAPDKSGLPSDRFSAERTGGSVSTLTIQRTQQEDSAVYLCASSFQAGDVDEQFFGPGTRLTVL.

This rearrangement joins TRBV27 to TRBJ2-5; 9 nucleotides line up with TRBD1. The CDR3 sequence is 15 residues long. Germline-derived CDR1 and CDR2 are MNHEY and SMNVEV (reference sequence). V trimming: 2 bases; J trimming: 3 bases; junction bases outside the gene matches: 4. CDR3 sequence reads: CASSLGGTGKETQYF. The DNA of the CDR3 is TGTGCCAGCAGTTTAGGCGGGACAGGGAAAGAGACCCAGTACTTC.

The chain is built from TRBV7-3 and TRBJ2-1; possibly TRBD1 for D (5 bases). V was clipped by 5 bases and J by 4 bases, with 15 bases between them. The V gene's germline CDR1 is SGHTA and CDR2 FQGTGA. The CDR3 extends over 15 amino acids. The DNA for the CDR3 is TGTGCCAGCAGCCCCGAGAGACAGCCTTACAATGAGCAGTTCTTC. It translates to CASSPERQPYNEQFF.

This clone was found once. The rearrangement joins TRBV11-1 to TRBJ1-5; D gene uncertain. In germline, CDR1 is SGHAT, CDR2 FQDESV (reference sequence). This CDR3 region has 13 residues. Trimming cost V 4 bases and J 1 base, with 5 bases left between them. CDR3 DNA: TGTGCCAGCAGCTATCGGAGCAATCAGCCCCAGCATTTT. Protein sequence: CASSYRSNQPQHF.

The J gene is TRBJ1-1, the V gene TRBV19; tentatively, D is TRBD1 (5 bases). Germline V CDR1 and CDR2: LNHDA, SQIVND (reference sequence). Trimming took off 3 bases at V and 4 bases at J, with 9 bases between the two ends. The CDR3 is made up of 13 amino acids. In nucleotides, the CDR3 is TGTGCCAGTAGTATCCAGGGATTCACTGAAGCTTTCTTT. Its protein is CASSIQGFTEAFF.

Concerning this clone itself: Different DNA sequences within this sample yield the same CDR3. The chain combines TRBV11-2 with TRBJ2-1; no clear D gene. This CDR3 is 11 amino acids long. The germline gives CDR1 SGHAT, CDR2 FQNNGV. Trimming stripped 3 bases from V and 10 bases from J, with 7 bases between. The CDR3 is CASSLGSEQFF. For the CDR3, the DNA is TGTGCCAGCAGCTTGGGATCGGAGCAGTTCTTC.

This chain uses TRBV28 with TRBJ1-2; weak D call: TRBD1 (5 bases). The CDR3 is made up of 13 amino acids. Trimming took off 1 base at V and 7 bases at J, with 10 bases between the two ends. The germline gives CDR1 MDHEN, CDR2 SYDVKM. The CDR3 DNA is TGTGCCAGCAGTTTATCCCAAACAGGTGGCTACACCTTC. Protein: CASSLSQTGGYTF.

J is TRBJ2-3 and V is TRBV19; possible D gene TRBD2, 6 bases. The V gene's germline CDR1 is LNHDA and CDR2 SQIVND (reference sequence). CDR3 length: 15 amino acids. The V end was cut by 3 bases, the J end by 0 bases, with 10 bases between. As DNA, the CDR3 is TGTGCCAGTAGTATCGGGGGATGGAGCACAGATACGCAGTATTTT. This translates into CASSIGGWSTDTQYF. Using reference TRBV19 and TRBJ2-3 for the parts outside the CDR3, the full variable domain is DGGITQSPKYLFRKEGQNVTLSCEQNLNHDAMYWYRQDPGQGLRLIYYSQIVNDFQKGDIAEGYSVSREKKESFPLTVTSAQKNPTAFYLCASSIGGWSTDTQYFGPGTRLTVL.

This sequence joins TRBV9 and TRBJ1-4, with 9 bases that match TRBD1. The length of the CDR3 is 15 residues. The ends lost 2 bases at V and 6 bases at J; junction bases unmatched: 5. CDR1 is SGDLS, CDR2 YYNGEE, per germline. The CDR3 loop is CASSVTGGYDEKLFF. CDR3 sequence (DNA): TGTGCCAGCAGCGTCACAGGGGGCTATGATGAAAAACTGTTTTTT.

In nucleotides, the CDR3 is TGTGCCAGCAGCTTAGGACAGGGGGTCCCCTCCTACGAGCAGTACTTC. Translation: CASSLGQGVPSYEQYF. This chain connects TRBV7-2 to TRBJ2-7, with 9 bases fitting TRBD1. The CDR3 runs 16 residues. Germline values: CDR1 SGHTA, CDR2 FQGNSA. J gave up 0 bases and V 1 base, and 4 bases lay outside the gene matches.

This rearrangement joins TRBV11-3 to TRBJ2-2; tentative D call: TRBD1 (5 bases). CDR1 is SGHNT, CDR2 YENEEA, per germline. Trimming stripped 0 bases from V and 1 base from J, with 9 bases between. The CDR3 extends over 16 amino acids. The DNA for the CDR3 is TGTGCCAGCAGCTTAGACCTAACAGGGAACACCGGGGAGCTGTTTTTT. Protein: CASSLDLTGNTGELFF.

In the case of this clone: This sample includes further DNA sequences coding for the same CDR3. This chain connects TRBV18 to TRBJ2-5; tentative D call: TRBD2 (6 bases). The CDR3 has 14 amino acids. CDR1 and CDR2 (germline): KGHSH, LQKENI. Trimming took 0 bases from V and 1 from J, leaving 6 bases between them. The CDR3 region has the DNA TGTGCCAGCTCACCACCGACTAGCCAAGAGACCCAGTACTTC. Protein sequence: CASSPPTSQETQYF. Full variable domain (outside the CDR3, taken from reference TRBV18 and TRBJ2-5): NAGVMQNPRHLVRRRGQEARLRCSPMKGHSHVYWYRQLPEEGLKFMVYLQKENIIDESGMPKERFSAEFPKEGPSILRIQQVVRGDSAAYFCASSPPTSQETQYFGPGTRLLVL.

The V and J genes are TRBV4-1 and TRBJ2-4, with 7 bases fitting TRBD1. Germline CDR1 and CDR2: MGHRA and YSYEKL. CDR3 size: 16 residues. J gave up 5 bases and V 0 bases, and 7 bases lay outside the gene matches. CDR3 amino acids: CASSQDAADRQNIQYF. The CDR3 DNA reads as TGCGCCAGCAGCCAAGATGCCGCGGACAGGCAAAACATTCAGTACTTC.

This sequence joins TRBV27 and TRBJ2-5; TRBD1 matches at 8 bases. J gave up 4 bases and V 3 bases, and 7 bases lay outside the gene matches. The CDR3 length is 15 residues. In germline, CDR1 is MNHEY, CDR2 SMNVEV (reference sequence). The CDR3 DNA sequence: TGTGCCAGCAGTTTGTCAGGGGGCAATGGAGAGACCCAGTACTTC. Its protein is CASSLSGGNGETQYF.

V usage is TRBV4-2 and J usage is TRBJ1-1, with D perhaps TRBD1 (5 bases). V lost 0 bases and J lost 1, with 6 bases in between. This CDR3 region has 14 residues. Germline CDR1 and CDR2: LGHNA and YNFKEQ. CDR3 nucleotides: TGTGCCAGCAGCCAAGAAAGGGGGAACACTGAAGCTTTCTTT. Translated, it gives CASSQERGNTEAFF.

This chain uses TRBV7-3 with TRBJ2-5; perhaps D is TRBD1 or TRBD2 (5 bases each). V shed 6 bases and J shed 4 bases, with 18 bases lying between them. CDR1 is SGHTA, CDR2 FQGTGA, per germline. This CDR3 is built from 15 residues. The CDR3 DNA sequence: TGTGCCAGCAGTTTCGGGGCTAGTCGTTTAGAGACCCAGTACTTC. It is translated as CASSFGASRLETQYF.

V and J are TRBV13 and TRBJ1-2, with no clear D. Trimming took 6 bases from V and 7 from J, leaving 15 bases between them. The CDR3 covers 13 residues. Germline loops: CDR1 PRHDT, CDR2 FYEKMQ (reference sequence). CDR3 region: CASRREGSSGYTF. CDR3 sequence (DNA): TGTGCCAGCAGGCGGGAAGGGTCGTCTGGCTACACCTTC.